These T cell receptor beta chains were read from a single sample in a study of beta chain features in type 1 diabetes. Profiling relied on immunoSEQ multiplex PCR, and the TCRdb table lists in-frame clones only, not all of them. The repertoire holds 120,000 to 150,000 clones, 9.5% to 10% seen once, with approximately 0.65% in the top ten. The material sequenced was central memory CD4+ T cells from blood. The receptor source for this set is a woman aged 40 to 50 in good health. Both conserved end residues are part of each CDR3. A D gene is named only where the DNA matches it firmly. The size entry is marked missing in some rows and otherwise reads once, few, many or a size class.

V gene: TRBV9; J gene: TRBJ2-5; clone size: few; D gene: -; CDR3 DNA: TGTGCCAGCAGCGCTCAGAATGTACCGCAGGAGACCCAGTACTTC; CDR3 protein: CASSAQNVPQETQYF
V gene: TRBV9; J gene: TRBJ2-3; clone size: many; D gene: -; CDR3 DNA: TGTGCCAGCAGCGTGGCAGGGATTAGCACAGATACGCAGTATTTT; CDR3 protein: CASSVAGISTDTQYF
V gene: TRBV6-5; J gene: TRBJ2-7; clone size: -; D gene: -; CDR3 DNA: TGTGCCAGCAGTTACCAGGGGGGGCAGTACTTC; CDR3 protein: CASSYQGGQYF
V gene: TRBV2; J gene: TRBJ2-3; clone size: -; D gene: TRBD2; CDR3 DNA: TGTGCCAGCATTGGGAGCGGGGGGCCCGGAGATACGCAGTATTTT; CDR3 protein: CASIGSGGPGDTQYF
V gene: TRBV19; J gene: TRBJ1-2; clone size: few; D gene: -; CDR3 DNA: TGTGCCAGTAGTATTGGGACACAATCTAACTATGGCTACACCTTC; CDR3 protein: CASSIGTQSNYGYTF
V gene: TRBV5-6; J gene: TRBJ2-2; clone size: few; D gene: -; CDR3 DNA: TGTGCCAGCAGCTTGGTAGGCAGGGACTCCGGGGAGCTGTTTTTT; CDR3 protein: CASSLVGRDSGELFF
V gene: TRBV10-3; J gene: TRBJ2-7; clone size: few; D gene: TRBD1; CDR3 DNA: TGTGCCATCGGAACGGACAGGGTCTACGAGCAGTACTTC; CDR3 protein: CAIGTDRVYEQYF
V gene: TRBV7-2; J gene: TRBJ2-3; clone size: -; D gene: -; CDR3 DNA: TGTGCCAGCAGCTTAGCTAGCGGCGGCACAGATACGCAGTATTTT; CDR3 protein: CASSLASGGTDTQYF
V gene: TRBV7-2; J gene: TRBJ2-3; clone size: -; D gene: TRBD2; CDR3 DNA: TGTGCCAGCAGCTTAGTTTTTGCGGGGGGCACAGATACGCAGTATTTT; CDR3 protein: CASSLVFAGGTDTQYF
V gene: TRBV28; J gene: TRBJ1-4; clone size: -; D gene: TRBD1; CDR3 DNA: TGTGCCAGTATCCCTGGGACAGTTAATGAAAAACTGTTTTTT; CDR3 protein: CASIPGTVNEKLFF
V gene: TRBV10-3; J gene: TRBJ1-2; clone size: few; D gene: TRBD1; CDR3 DNA: TGTGCCATCAGTGGATCCCAGACAGGGTATGATGGCTACACCTTC; CDR3 protein: CAISGSQTGYDGYTF
V gene: TRBV6-5; J gene: TRBJ2-5; clone size: few; D gene: TRBD1; CDR3 DNA: TGTGCCAGCAGTTACTCCCTCGACAGGGTTCGGTACTTC; CDR3 protein: CASSYSLDRVRYF
V gene: TRBV10-3; J gene: TRBJ1-2; clone size: few; D gene: -; CDR3 DNA: TGTGCCATCCCCCGGACCCCTTCGGGGGATTGGAAGGATGGCTACACCTTC; CDR3 protein: CAIPRTPSGDWKDGYTF
V gene: TRBV7-2; J gene: TRBJ2-5; clone size: few; D gene: TRBD2; CDR3 DNA: TGTGCCAGCAGCTTAGCATTTAGCGGGGGCCACCAAGAGACCCAGTACTTC; CDR3 protein: CASSLAFSGGHQETQYF
V gene: TRBV7-9; J gene: TRBJ1-1; clone size: few; D gene: TRBD1; CDR3 DNA: TGTGCCAGCAGCTTACCCCTCGACAGGGACACTGAAGCTTTCTTT; CDR3 protein: CASSLPLDRDTEAFF
V gene: TRBV27; J gene: TRBJ1-6; clone size: few; D gene: TRBD1; CDR3 DNA: TGTGCCAGCAGGAGACAGGGTGTCTCAGCCCTCCACTTT; CDR3 protein: CASRRQGVSALHF
V gene: TRBV7-6; J gene: TRBJ2-5; clone size: few; D gene: TRBD2; CDR3 DNA: TGTGCCAGCAGCATTAGCGGGGGCCAAGAGACCCAGTACTTC; CDR3 protein: CASSISGGQETQYF
V gene: TRBV5-5; J gene: TRBJ2-7; clone size: few; D gene: -; CDR3 DNA: TGTGCCAGCAGCATAGCTCAGTTAGAGTACTTC; CDR3 protein: CASSIAQLEYF
V gene: TRBV4-3; J gene: TRBJ1-1; clone size: few; D gene: TRBD1; CDR3 DNA: TGCGCCAGCAGCCAAGATACGAACAGGGGGGACACTGAAGCTTTCTTT; CDR3 protein: CASSQDTNRGDTEAFF
V gene: TRBV7-6; J gene: TRBJ1-5; clone size: few; D gene: -; CDR3 DNA: TGTGCCAGCAGCCCCGTTGCCCCGAATATGATTACAGAGTATCAGCCCCAGCATTTT; CDR3 protein: CASSPVAPNMITEYQPQHF
V gene: TRBV2; J gene: TRBJ2-3; clone size: -; D gene: -; CDR3 DNA: TGTGCCAGCAGGGACACCTCTTCCACAGATACGCAGTATTTT; CDR3 protein: CASRDTSSTDTQYF
V gene: TRBV18; J gene: TRBJ1-2; clone size: -; D gene: -; CDR3 DNA: TGTGCCAGCTCAGACGGGTACGGGGGCTACACCTTC; CDR3 protein: CASSDGYGGYTF
V gene: TRBV6-1; J gene: TRBJ2-7; clone size: -; D gene: -; CDR3 DNA: TGTGCCAGCAGTGACCGCTACGAGCAGTACTTC; CDR3 protein: CASSDRYEQYF
V gene: TRBV6-1; J gene: TRBJ2-7; clone size: few; D gene: TRBD2; CDR3 DNA: TGTGCCAGCAGTCTGATGACTAGCGGGGGGTACGAGCAGTACTTC; CDR3 protein: CASSLMTSGGYEQYF
V gene: TRBV19; J gene: TRBJ1-1; clone size: few; D gene: -; CDR3 DNA: TGTGCCAGTAGTTCCGCCCTGCGCGGGTCTGAAGCTTTCTTT; CDR3 protein: CASSSALRGSEAFF
V gene: TRBV18; J gene: TRBJ1-3; clone size: -; D gene: -; CDR3 DNA: TGTGCCAGCTCACCAGGTCCCCGGGGAGGAAACACCATATATTTT; CDR3 protein: CASSPGPRGGNTIYF
V gene: TRBV2; J gene: TRBJ1-2; clone size: -; D gene: TRBD1; CDR3 DNA: TGTGCCTGCCGGGCAGGGGGCACCAACTATGGCTACACCTTC; CDR3 protein: CACRAGGTNYGYTF
V gene: TRBV6-4; J gene: TRBJ1-2; clone size: -; D gene: TRBD1; CDR3 DNA: TGTGCCAGCAGCTCAGACCCGACAGGGGGGTTCGGCTACACCTTC; CDR3 protein: CASSSDPTGGFGYTF
V gene: TRBV10-3; J gene: TRBJ1-5; clone size: few; D gene: -; CDR3 DNA: TGTGCCATCAGCCGCAGCGATGAGAATCAGCCCCAGCATTTT; CDR3 protein: CAISRSDENQPQHF
V gene: TRBV9; J gene: TRBJ1-6; clone size: -; D gene: -; CDR3 DNA: TGTGCCAGCGGGGCCGGTAATTCACCCCTCCACTTT; CDR3 protein: CASGAGNSPLHF
V gene: TRBV5-1; J gene: TRBJ2-5; clone size: few; D gene: -; CDR3 DNA: TGCGCCAGCAGCTTTGCTCCGGACCAAGAGACCCAGTACTTC; CDR3 protein: CASSFAPDQETQYF
V gene: TRBV5-1; J gene: TRBJ2-3; clone size: -; D gene: TRBD1; CDR3 DNA: TGCGCCAGCAGCTTGACACAGGGGGCAGTCACAGATACGCAGTATTTT; CDR3 protein: CASSLTQGAVTDTQYF
V gene: TRBV6-5; J gene: TRBJ2-7; clone size: -; D gene: -; CDR3 DNA: TGTGCCAGCAGATCGGTCCGGGGGGAGCAGTACTTC; CDR3 protein: CASRSVRGEQYF
V gene: TRBV4-2; J gene: TRBJ2-7; clone size: -; D gene: -; CDR3 DNA: TGTGCCAGCAGCCAAGATCCACAGAGTGGATACGAGCAGTACTTC; CDR3 protein: CASSQDPQSGYEQYF
V gene: TRBV6-1; J gene: TRBJ2-3; clone size: -; D gene: TRBD2; CDR3 DNA: TGTGCCAGCAGTGAAGCGCTTATGACTAGCGGGGATACGCAGTATTTT; CDR3 protein: CASSEALMTSGDTQYF
V gene: TRBV6-1; J gene: TRBJ2-5; clone size: -; D gene: -; CDR3 DNA: TGTGCCAGCATCCCAGAGAGGGAGACCCAGTACTTC; CDR3 protein: CASIPERETQYF